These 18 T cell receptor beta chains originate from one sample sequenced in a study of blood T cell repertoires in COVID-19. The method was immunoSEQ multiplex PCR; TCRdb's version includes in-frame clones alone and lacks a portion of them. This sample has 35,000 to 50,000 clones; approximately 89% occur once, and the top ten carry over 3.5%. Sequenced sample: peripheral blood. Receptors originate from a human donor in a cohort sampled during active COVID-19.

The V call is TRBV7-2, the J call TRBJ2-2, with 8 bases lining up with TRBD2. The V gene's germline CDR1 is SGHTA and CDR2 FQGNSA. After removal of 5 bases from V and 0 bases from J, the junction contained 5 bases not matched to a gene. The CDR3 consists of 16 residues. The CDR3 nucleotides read TGTGCCAGCAGCCTTATGGGACTAGCGAACACCGGGGAGCTGTTTTTT. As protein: CASSLMGLANTGELFF.

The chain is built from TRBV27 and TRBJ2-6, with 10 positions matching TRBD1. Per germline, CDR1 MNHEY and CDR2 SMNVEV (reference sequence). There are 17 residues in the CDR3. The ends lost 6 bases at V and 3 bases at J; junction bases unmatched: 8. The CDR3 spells CASRPRQGAGGANVLTF. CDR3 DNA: TGTGCCAGCAGACCGAGACAGGGGGCAGGTGGGGCCAACGTCCTGACTTTC.

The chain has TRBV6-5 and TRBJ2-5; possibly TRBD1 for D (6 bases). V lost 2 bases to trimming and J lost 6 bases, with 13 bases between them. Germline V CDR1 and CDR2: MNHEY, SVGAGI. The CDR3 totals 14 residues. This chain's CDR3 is CASSYQGLKKTQYF. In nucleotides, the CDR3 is TGTGCCAGCAGTTACCAGGGGCTTAAAAAGACCCAGTACTTC.

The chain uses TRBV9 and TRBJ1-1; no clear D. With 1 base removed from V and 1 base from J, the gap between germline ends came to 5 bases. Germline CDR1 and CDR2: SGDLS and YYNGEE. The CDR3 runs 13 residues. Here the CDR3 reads CASSVSGNTEAFF. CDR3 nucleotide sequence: TGTGCCAGCAGCGTAAGCGGGAACACTGAAGCTTTCTTT.

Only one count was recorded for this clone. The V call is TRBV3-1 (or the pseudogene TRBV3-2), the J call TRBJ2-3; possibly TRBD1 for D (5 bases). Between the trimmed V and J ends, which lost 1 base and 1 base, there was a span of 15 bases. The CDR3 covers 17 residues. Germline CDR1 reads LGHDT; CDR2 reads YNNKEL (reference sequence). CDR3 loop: CASSQGLGRQGTDTQYF. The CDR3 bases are TGTGCCAGCAGCCAAGGACTGGGGCGTCAGGGCACAGATACGCAGTATTTT.

In DNA, the CDR3 is TGTGCCAGCAGTGCGACAGGGGAGAGCTCTGGGGCCAACGTCCTGACTTTC. As protein: CASSATGESSGANVLTF. The chain employs TRBV4-2 and TRBJ2-6; 8 bases agree with TRBD1. This CDR3 comprises 17 residues. The germline CDR1 and CDR2 sequences are LGHNA and YNFKEQ. Trimming cost V 6 bases and J 0 bases; bases outside gene matches: 7.

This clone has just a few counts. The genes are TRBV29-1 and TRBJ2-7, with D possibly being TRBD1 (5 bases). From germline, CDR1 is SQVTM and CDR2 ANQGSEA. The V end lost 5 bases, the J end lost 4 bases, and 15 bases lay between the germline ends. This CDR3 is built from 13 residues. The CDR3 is CSVCSVQGYEQYF. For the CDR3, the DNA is TGCAGCGTTTGCAGTGTCCAGGGTTACGAGCAGTACTTC.

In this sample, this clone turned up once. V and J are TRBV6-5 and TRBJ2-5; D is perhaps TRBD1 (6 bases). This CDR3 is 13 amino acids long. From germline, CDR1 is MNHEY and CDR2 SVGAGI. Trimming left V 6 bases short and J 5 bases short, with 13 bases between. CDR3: CASRPRGQETQYF. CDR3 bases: TGTGCCAGCAGACCCAGGGGTCAGGAGACCCAGTACTTC.

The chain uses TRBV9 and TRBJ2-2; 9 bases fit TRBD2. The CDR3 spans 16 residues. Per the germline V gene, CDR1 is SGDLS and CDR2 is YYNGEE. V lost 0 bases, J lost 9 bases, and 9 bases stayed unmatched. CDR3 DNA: TGTGCCAGCAGCGTAGAACCAGCGGGGGGCAACCGGGAGCTGTTTTTT. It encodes CASSVEPAGGNRELFF.

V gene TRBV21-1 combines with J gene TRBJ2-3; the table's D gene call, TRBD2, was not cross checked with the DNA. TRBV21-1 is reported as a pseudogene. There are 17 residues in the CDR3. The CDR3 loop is CASSKNTGGARTDTQYF. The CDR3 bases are TGTGCCAGCAGCAAAAATACGGGGGGAGCACGGACAGATACGCAGTATTTT.

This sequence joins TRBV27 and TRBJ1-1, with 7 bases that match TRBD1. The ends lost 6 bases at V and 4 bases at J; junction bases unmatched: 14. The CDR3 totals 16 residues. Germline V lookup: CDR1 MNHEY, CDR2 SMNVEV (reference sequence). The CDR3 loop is CASSSFARGYFTEAFF. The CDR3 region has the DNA TGTGCCAGCAGCTCCTTCGCCAGGGGGTACTTCACTGAAGCTTTCTTT.

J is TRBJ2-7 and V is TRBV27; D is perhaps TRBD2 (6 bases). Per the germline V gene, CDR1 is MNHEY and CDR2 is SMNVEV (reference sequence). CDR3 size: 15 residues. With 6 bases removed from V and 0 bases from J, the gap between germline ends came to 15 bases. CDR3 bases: TGTGCCAGCAGCCCGTTGAGGACTAACTCCTACGAGCAGTACTTC. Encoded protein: CASSPLRTNSYEQYF.

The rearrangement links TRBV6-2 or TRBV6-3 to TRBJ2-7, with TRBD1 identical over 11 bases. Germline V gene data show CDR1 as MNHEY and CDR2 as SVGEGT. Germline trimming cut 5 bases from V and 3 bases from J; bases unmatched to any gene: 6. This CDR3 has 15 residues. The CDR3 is CASSPSGTGGYEQYF. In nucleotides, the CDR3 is TGTGCCAGCAGTCCATCCGGGACAGGGGGCTACGAGCAGTACTTC.

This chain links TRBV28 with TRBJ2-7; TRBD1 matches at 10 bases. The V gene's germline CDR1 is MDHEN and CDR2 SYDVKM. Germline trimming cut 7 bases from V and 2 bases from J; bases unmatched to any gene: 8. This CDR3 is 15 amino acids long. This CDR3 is CASIQEGTGAYEQYF. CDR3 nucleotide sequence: TGTGCCAGCATCCAAGAAGGGACAGGGGCCTACGAGCAGTACTTC.

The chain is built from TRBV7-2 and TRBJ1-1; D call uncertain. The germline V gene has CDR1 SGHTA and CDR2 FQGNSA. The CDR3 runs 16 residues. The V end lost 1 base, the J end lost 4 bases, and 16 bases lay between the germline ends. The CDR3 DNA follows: TGTGCCAGCAGCTTAGTCAGCTCGGGTGAGGGCACTGAAGCTTTCTTT. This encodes CASSLVSSGEGTEAFF.

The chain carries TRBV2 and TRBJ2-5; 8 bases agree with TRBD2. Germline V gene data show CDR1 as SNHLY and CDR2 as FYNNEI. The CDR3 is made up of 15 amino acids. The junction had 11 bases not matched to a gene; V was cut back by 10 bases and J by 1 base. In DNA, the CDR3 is TGTGCCACACCGGCTGGGGCGGGGGGCCAAGAGACCCAGTACTTC. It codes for CATPAGAGGQETQYF.

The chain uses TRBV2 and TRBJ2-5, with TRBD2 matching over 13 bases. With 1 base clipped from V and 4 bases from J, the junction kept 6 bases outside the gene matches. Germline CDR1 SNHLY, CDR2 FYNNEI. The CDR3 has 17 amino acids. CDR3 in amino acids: CASSEGSTSGGGETQYF. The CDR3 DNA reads TGTGCCAGCAGTGAAGGAAGCACTAGCGGGGGGGGAGAGACCCAGTACTTC.

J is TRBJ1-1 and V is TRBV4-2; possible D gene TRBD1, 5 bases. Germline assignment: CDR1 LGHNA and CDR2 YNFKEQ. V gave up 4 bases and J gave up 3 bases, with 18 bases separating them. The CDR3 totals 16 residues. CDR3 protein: CASSRQMGEEDTEAFF. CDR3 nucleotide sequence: TGTGCCAGCAGCCGGCAAATGGGGGAGGAGGACACTGAAGCTTTCTTT.